The 10 T cell receptor beta chains in this list originate from one sample, sequenced in a study of T cell changes during pregnancy in multiple sclerosis. Sequenced by immunoSEQ multiplex PCR; TCRdb stores in-frame clones only, minus some. This table has roughly 27,000 clones, approximately 92% appearing once. The sample consisted of CD4+ T cells from peripheral blood mononuclear cells, taken in the first trimester of pregnancy. These receptors were obtained from a female donor with multiple sclerosis, enrolled in a pregnancy study.

The gene calls are TRBV11-2 and TRBJ1-4, with D uncertain. Trimming removed 1 base at V and 5 bases at J, with 11 bases between. There are 15 residues in the CDR3. Germline CDR1 and CDR2: SGHAT and FQNNGV. CDR3 sequence: CASSLVGRDNEKLFF. In DNA, the CDR3 is TGTGCCAGCAGCTTAGTGGGCAGAGACAATGAAAAACTGTTTTTT.

CDR3 sequence reads: CASTPYRGNYGYTF. CDR3 nucleotide sequence: TGTGCCAGCACCCCGTACAGGGGGAACTATGGCTACACCTTC. This chain links TRBV7-9 with TRBJ1-2; 8 bases match TRBD1. Losses at the gene ends were 7 bases for V and 2 bases for J; bases not matched to a gene: 6. The CDR3 has 14 amino acids. Germline CDR1 SEHNR, CDR2 FQNEAQ (reference sequence). Looking up the rest from reference TRBV7-9 and TRBJ1-2 gives the full variable domain: DTGVSQNPRHKITKRGQNVTFRCDPISEHNRLYWYRQTLGQGPEFLTYFQNEAQLEKSRLLSDRFSAERPKGSFSTLEIQRTEQGDSAMYLCASTPYRGNYGYTFGSGTRLTVV.

CDR3: CASSLALAGGPRETQYF. CDR3 DNA: TGTGCCAGCAGCTTAGCGCTCGCGGGGGGGCCGCGAGAGACCCAGTACTTC. V usage is TRBV7-9 and J usage is TRBJ2-5; TRBD2 matches 9 bases. CDR3 size: 17 residues. The J segment lost 4 bases and the V segment lost 0 bases, leaving 9 bases of the junction unmatched. From germline, CDR1 is SEHNR and CDR2 FQNEAQ (reference sequence).

This clone was seen a handful of times. The chain uses TRBV18 and TRBJ2-2, with TRBD2 matching over 8 bases. V dropped 1 base and J dropped 6; count of bases not matched to a gene: 4. The CDR3 length is 15 residues. Germline lookup yields CDR1 KGHSH and CDR2 LQKENI. The CDR3 protein is CASSPRGGIAGELFF. CDR3 in DNA: TGTGCCAGCTCACCACGCGGGGGGATCGCCGGGGAGCTGTTTTTT.

This chain connects TRBV19 to TRBJ2-5; TRBD2 is a possible D gene (6 bases). The V and J ends lost 3 bases and 5 bases respectively, with 10 bases between them. The CDR3 loop spans 13 amino acids. Germline CDR1 and CDR2: LNHDA and SQIVND (reference sequence). The CDR3 region has the DNA TGTGCCAGTAGTATTGGAGGGGACGAGACCCAGTACTTC. It codes for CASSIGGDETQYF.

The chain couples TRBV5-1 to TRBJ2-3, with 7 bases fitting TRBD2. CDR3 length: 16 amino acids. The germline V gene has CDR1 SGHRS and CDR2 YFSETQ. V trimming: 0 bases; J trimming: 6 bases; junction bases outside the gene matches: 10. CDR3 residues: CASSLASAGEGDTQYF. CDR3 sequence (DNA): TGCGCCAGCAGCTTGGCTTCCGCGGGGGAAGGGGATACGCAGTATTTT.

The chain recombines TRBV9 with TRBJ1-2; TRBD1 matches 9 bases. Germline CDR1 and CDR2: SGDLS and YYNGEE. V lost 3 bases to trimming and J lost 3 bases; unmatched junction nucleotides: 9. This CDR3 has 16 residues. CDR3 loop: CASSEGQGLDHYGYTF. The CDR3 DNA reads as TGTGCCAGCAGCGAGGGACAGGGCCTCGATCACTATGGCTACACCTTC.

This chain uses TRBV7-9 with TRBJ1-2, with 8 positions matching TRBD1. CDR3 length: 14 amino acids. V shed 5 bases, J shed 2 bases, and the junction held 4 bases outside the gene matches. Germline V lookup: CDR1 SEHNR, CDR2 FQNEAQ (reference sequence). CDR3 loop: CASSAQGGNYGYTF. Written as DNA, the CDR3 is TGTGCCAGCAGCGCACAGGGGGGGAACTATGGCTACACCTTC.

The CDR3 bases are TGTGCCATCAGTCGCCTAGCGGGGGAGGATACGCAGTATTTT. This encodes CAISRLAGEDTQYF. This chain uses TRBV10-3 with TRBJ2-3, with 10 bases that match TRBD2. Germline-derived CDR1 and CDR2 are ENHRY and SYGVKD. The CDR3 is made up of 14 amino acids. The V segment lost 5 bases and the J segment 6 bases; nucleotides outside the gene matches: 5.

This clone was detected only once. The genes are TRBV2 and TRBJ2-3; 10 bases are a match to TRBD2. CDR3 length equals 15 residues. V was pared by 7 bases and J by 2 bases, with 6 bases of the junction left unmatched. Germline lookup yields CDR1 SNHLY and CDR2 FYNNEI. For the CDR3, the DNA is TGTGCCAGCACCGCTAGCGGGGGACACACAGATACGCAGTATTTT. Amino acid sequence: CASTASGGHTDTQYF.